The rows below give T cell receptor beta chains drawn from one sample of a study of T cell clones after liver transplantation. The assay was immunoSEQ multiplex PCR, and TCRdb's table has in-frame clones only and misses some. Altogether about 120,000 clones are present, 90% being singletons, with the ten largest covering 0.65% to 0.95%. The input for sequencing was CD4+ T cells from blood, taken 12 months after liver transplant. The receptors originated from a human patient who received a liver transplant. A subset of T cells may come from the graft donor. Both conserved end residues are part of each CDR3. Each record gives: J gene, V gene, D gene, clone size, CDR3 DNA, CDR3 protein. The D gene is left open where the match is weak. Rows give clone size only sometimes, using once, few, many, or a class for an expanded clone.

j_gene: TRBJ2-5
v_gene: TRBV6-5
d_gene: TRBD2
abundance: .
CDR3nt: TGTGCCAGCATGTTTAGCGGGAGTATTGGAGAGACCCAGTACTTC
CDR3aa: CASMFSGSIGETQYF

j_gene: TRBJ2-2
v_gene: TRBV28
d_gene: .
abundance: .
CDR3nt: TGTGCCAGCAGAAACCCCGCGAACACCGGGGAGCTGTTTTTT
CDR3aa: CASRNPANTGELFF

j_gene: TRBJ1-1
v_gene: TRBV2
d_gene: .
abundance: .
CDR3nt: TGTGCCAGCAGGTCATCTGGGAACACTGAAGCTTTCTTT
CDR3aa: CASRSSGNTEAFF

j_gene: TRBJ2-6
v_gene: TRBV6-4
d_gene: .
abundance: .
CDR3nt: TGTGCCAGCAGTCCTTCAACTGGGGCCAACGTCCTGACTTTC
CDR3aa: CASSPSTGANVLTF

j_gene: TRBJ2-2
v_gene: TRBV2
d_gene: .
abundance: .
CDR3nt: TGTGCCAGCAGTGGAGCTGGAGCCGGGGAGCTGTTTTTT
CDR3aa: CASSGAGAGELFF

j_gene: TRBJ2-5
v_gene: TRBV5-6
d_gene: TRBD1
abundance: .
CDR3nt: TGTGCCAGCAGCTCCATTGGACAGGGGGTTCAAGAGACCCAGTACTTC
CDR3aa: CASSSIGQGVQETQYF

j_gene: TRBJ2-7
v_gene: TRBV10-3
d_gene: .
abundance: .
CDR3nt: TGTGCCATCAGTGAGTTTGAGGGCGAGCAGTACTTC
CDR3aa: CAISEFEGEQYF

j_gene: TRBJ1-1
v_gene: TRBV2
d_gene: TRBD1
abundance: .
CDR3nt: TGTGCCAGCAGTGGCCTCGGACAGGGGGCGGATGAAGCTTTCTTT
CDR3aa: CASSGLGQGADEAFF

j_gene: TRBJ2-5
v_gene: TRBV15
d_gene: TRBD1
abundance: once
CDR3nt: TGTGCCACCAGCAGACTAACAGGGGGCAGTGAGACCCAGTACTTC
CDR3aa: CATSRLTGGSETQYF

j_gene: TRBJ2-1
v_gene: TRBV5-1
d_gene: .
abundance: .
CDR3nt: TGCGCCAGCAGCCTCTGGGGGAGTACGTACAATGAGCAGTTCTTC
CDR3aa: CASSLWGSTYNEQFF

j_gene: TRBJ1-1
v_gene: TRBV15
d_gene: TRBD1
abundance: once
CDR3nt: TGTGCCACCAGCAGAGGACAGGGGGCGGGTACTGAAGCTTTCTTT
CDR3aa: CATSRGQGAGTEAFF

j_gene: TRBJ2-2
v_gene: TRBV11-2
d_gene: .
abundance: .
CDR3nt: TGTGCCAGCAGCTTACTCACTAGTCCCGCCGGGGAGCTGTTTTTT
CDR3aa: CASSLLTSPAGELFF

j_gene: TRBJ2-3
v_gene: TRBV5-1
d_gene: TRBD2
abundance: .
CDR3nt: TGCGCCAGCAGCGCTAGCGGGACCACAGATACGCAGTATTTT
CDR3aa: CASSASGTTDTQYF

j_gene: TRBJ1-3
v_gene: TRBV9
d_gene: .
abundance: .
CDR3nt: TGTGCCAGCAGCGTAGGGGTGACAGTCTCTGGAAACACCATATATTTT
CDR3aa: CASSVGVTVSGNTIYF

j_gene: TRBJ2-7
v_gene: TRBV5-4
d_gene: .
abundance: .
CDR3nt: TGTGCCAGCAGCTTGGTGGGCAGGGGACTCTACGAGCAGTACTTC
CDR3aa: CASSLVGRGLYEQYF

j_gene: TRBJ2-2
v_gene: TRBV6-1
d_gene: .
abundance: .
CDR3nt: TGTGCCAGCAACGGGCAGAAAAACACCGGGGAGCTGTTTTTT
CDR3aa: CASNGQKNTGELFF

j_gene: TRBJ2-1
v_gene: TRBV5-1
d_gene: TRBD1
abundance: .
CDR3nt: TGCGCCAGCAGTCCCGGACAGGGGGCATGGAATGAGCAGTTCTTC
CDR3aa: CASSPGQGAWNEQFF

j_gene: TRBJ1-2
v_gene: TRBV2
d_gene: .
abundance: few
CDR3nt: TGTGCCAGCAGTGAGGGGCAAAACTATGGCTACACCTTC
CDR3aa: CASSEGQNYGYTF

j_gene: TRBJ2-1
v_gene: TRBV15
d_gene: TRBD2
abundance: .
CDR3nt: TGTGCCACCAGCAGAAGTAAAAGACTAGCACATGAGCAGTTCTTC
CDR3aa: CATSRSKRLAHEQFF

j_gene: TRBJ1-2
v_gene: TRBV6-5
d_gene: .
abundance: .
CDR3nt: TGTGCCAGCAGCCCCAGGGAGGCAAACTATGGCTACACCTTC
CDR3aa: CASSPREANYGYTF

j_gene: TRBJ1-1
v_gene: TRBV18
d_gene: TRBD1
abundance: .
CDR3nt: TGTGCCAGCTCACCAGGGGGACAGGGGTTATACACTGAAGCTTTCTTT
CDR3aa: CASSPGGQGLYTEAFF

j_gene: TRBJ2-1
v_gene: TRBV6-5
d_gene: TRBD2
abundance: once
CDR3nt: TGTGCCAGTAACTCTAGCGGGAGGTGGGCGGTTGAGCAGTTCTTC
CDR3aa: CASNSSGRWAVEQFF

j_gene: TRBJ2-1
v_gene: TRBV5-1
d_gene: TRBD2
abundance: .
CDR3nt: TGCGCCAGCAGCCCCTCTAGCGGGAGCGCCTACAATGAGCAGTTCTTC
CDR3aa: CASSPSSGSAYNEQFF

j_gene: TRBJ2-7
v_gene: TRBV4-2
d_gene: TRBD2
abundance: .
CDR3nt: TGTGCCAGCAGCCAAGAGCTAAGGACTAGCGGGAGTTTATACGAGCAGTACTTC
CDR3aa: CASSQELRTSGSLYEQYF

j_gene: TRBJ2-2
v_gene: TRBV30
d_gene: TRBD2
abundance: .
CDR3nt: TGTGCCTGGAGTCCTCTAGCGGGAATCACCGGGGAGCTGTTTTTT
CDR3aa: CAWSPLAGITGELFF

j_gene: TRBJ2-5
v_gene: TRBV4-1
d_gene: TRBD2
abundance: few
CDR3nt: TGCGCCAGCAGCCAACATCCGGGACTAGGGGAACAAGAGACCCAGTACTTC
CDR3aa: CASSQHPGLGEQETQYF

j_gene: TRBJ2-3
v_gene: TRBV15
d_gene: TRBD2
abundance: .
CDR3nt: TGTGCCACCAGCAGTTTGACTAGCGGGAGATCGGGGTGGACAGATACGCAGTATTTT
CDR3aa: CATSSLTSGRSGWTDTQYF

j_gene: TRBJ2-3
v_gene: TRBV11-2
d_gene: .
abundance: .
CDR3nt: TGTGCCAGCAGCTTAGATGGCATCCGCACAGATACGCAGTATTTT
CDR3aa: CASSLDGIRTDTQYF

j_gene: TRBJ2-1
v_gene: TRBV7-2
d_gene: .
abundance: .
CDR3nt: TGTGCCAGCAGCTTCCGGGCTACCCCCGAGCAGTTCTTC
CDR3aa: CASSFRATPEQFF

j_gene: TRBJ2-7
v_gene: TRBV18
d_gene: TRBD1
abundance: .
CDR3nt: TGTGCCAGCTCACCGGGACAGGGGGAGGTCCACGAGCAGTACTTC
CDR3aa: CASSPGQGEVHEQYF

j_gene: TRBJ2-7
v_gene: TRBV5-6
d_gene: .
abundance: few
CDR3nt: TGTGCCAGCAGCCGACGGGACACTCTCTCCTACGAGCAGTACTTC
CDR3aa: CASSRRDTLSYEQYF

j_gene: TRBJ2-1
v_gene: TRBV18
d_gene: .
abundance: .
CDR3nt: TGTGCCAGCTCACTAAACAATGAGCAGTTCTTC
CDR3aa: CASSLNNEQFF

j_gene: TRBJ1-4
v_gene: TRBV5-1
d_gene: TRBD1
abundance: .
CDR3nt: TGCGCCAGCAGCTTGGTAGGACAGGCTAATGAAAAACTGTTTTTT
CDR3aa: CASSLVGQANEKLFF

j_gene: TRBJ2-7
v_gene: TRBV18
d_gene: .
abundance: once
CDR3nt: TGTGCCAGCTCCCGACAGGAGGGGAACGAGCAGTACTTC
CDR3aa: CASSRQEGNEQYF

j_gene: TRBJ1-5
v_gene: TRBV19
d_gene: .
abundance: .
CDR3nt: TGTGCCAGTAGTCCGACCCCAGGGGTTGCAGGTCAGCCCCAGCATTTT
CDR3aa: CASSPTPGVAGQPQHF

j_gene: TRBJ2-3
v_gene: TRBV7-2
d_gene: .
abundance: .
CDR3nt: TGTGCCAGCAGCTTAGGATCTAGCACAGATACGCAGTATTTT
CDR3aa: CASSLGSSTDTQYF

j_gene: TRBJ2-1
v_gene: TRBV7-2
d_gene: TRBD2
abundance: .
CDR3nt: TGTGCCAGCAGCTTAACTAGCGGGTACAATGAGCAGTTCTTC
CDR3aa: CASSLTSGYNEQFF

j_gene: TRBJ2-1
v_gene: TRBV7-9
d_gene: TRBD2
abundance: .
CDR3nt: TGTGCCAGCAGCGGGACTATGCAGTTCTTC
CDR3aa: CASSGTMQFF

j_gene: TRBJ2-2
v_gene: TRBV5-6
d_gene: TRBD1
abundance: .
CDR3nt: TGTGCCAGCAGCGGCGACAGGGGGCATGTCGGGGAGCTGTTTTTT
CDR3aa: CASSGDRGHVGELFF

j_gene: TRBJ2-7
v_gene: TRBV6-6
d_gene: TRBD2
abundance: .
CDR3nt: TGTGCCAGCAGTCTGACTAGCCCAGCGTTCCACGAGCAGTACTTC
CDR3aa: CASSLTSPAFHEQYF

j_gene: TRBJ1-4
v_gene: TRBV18
d_gene: TRBD1
abundance: .
CDR3nt: TGTGCCAGCTCACCGCGACAGGGGGAGTCGGAAAAACTGTTTTTT
CDR3aa: CASSPRQGESEKLFF

j_gene: TRBJ2-5
v_gene: TRBV29-1
d_gene: TRBD2
abundance: .
CDR3nt: TGCAGCGTGACGGCGGGGGGCCGGGAGACCCAGTACTTC
CDR3aa: CSVTAGGRETQYF

j_gene: TRBJ1-3
v_gene: TRBV5-1
d_gene: TRBD1
abundance: .
CDR3nt: TGCGCCAGCAGCTTGGTCAGGGGGAGTTCTCGAAACACCATATATTTT
CDR3aa: CASSLVRGSSRNTIYF

j_gene: TRBJ2-5
v_gene: TRBV5-1
d_gene: .
abundance: .
CDR3nt: TGCGCCAGCAGCTTGGCCGTGACGGGACAAGGAGAGACCCAGTACTTC
CDR3aa: CASSLAVTGQGETQYF

j_gene: TRBJ1-5
v_gene: TRBV28
d_gene: TRBD1
abundance: .
CDR3nt: TGTGCCAGCAGGATACAGGGGGTGGGCAATCAGCCCCAGCATTTT
CDR3aa: CASRIQGVGNQPQHF

j_gene: TRBJ1-2
v_gene: TRBV7-9
d_gene: .
abundance: .
CDR3nt: TGTGCCAGCAGCTCGGAACGGAACTATGGCTACACCTTC
CDR3aa: CASSSERNYGYTF

j_gene: TRBJ2-1
v_gene: TRBV11-3
d_gene: .
abundance: .
CDR3nt: TGTGCCAGCAGCACCCTCTGGAATGAGCAGTTCTTC
CDR3aa: CASSTLWNEQFF

j_gene: TRBJ1-3
v_gene: TRBV7-9
d_gene: .
abundance: once
CDR3nt: TGTGCCAGCAGCTTAGACGCGGGGGACACCATATATTTT
CDR3aa: CASSLDAGDTIYF

j_gene: TRBJ2-7
v_gene: TRBV11-2
d_gene: TRBD2
abundance: .
CDR3nt: TGTGCCAGCAGCTTAAACGCGGGAGTCTCCTACGAGCAGTACTTC
CDR3aa: CASSLNAGVSYEQYF

j_gene: TRBJ1-2
v_gene: TRBV5-1
d_gene: TRBD1
abundance: .
CDR3nt: TGCGCCAGCAGCTTGGCCACAGGGGACTATGGCTACACCTTC
CDR3aa: CASSLATGDYGYTF

j_gene: TRBJ2-7
v_gene: TRBV7-9
d_gene: .
abundance: once
CDR3nt: TGTGCCAGCACGAGGGCGGGTTCTGACTACGAGCAGTACTTC
CDR3aa: CASTRAGSDYEQYF

j_gene: TRBJ2-7
v_gene: TRBV7-3
d_gene: .
abundance: .
CDR3nt: TGTGCCAGCAGCTACCAGGGGGGCGCCGGCTACGAGCAGTACTTC
CDR3aa: CASSYQGGAGYEQYF

j_gene: TRBJ2-5
v_gene: TRBV11-2
d_gene: .
abundance: .
CDR3nt: TGTGCCAGCAGCCCAGGACCTCAAGAGACCCAGTACTTC
CDR3aa: CASSPGPQETQYF

j_gene: TRBJ2-6
v_gene: TRBV5-8
d_gene: TRBD2
abundance: .
CDR3nt: TGTGCCAGCAGCCCAGGGACTATCGGGGCCAACGTCCTGACTTTC
CDR3aa: CASSPGTIGANVLTF

j_gene: TRBJ2-2
v_gene: TRBV6-5
d_gene: TRBD1
abundance: .
CDR3nt: TGTGCCAGCAGTTACTCAGGACAGGTGGGGGAGCTGTTTTTT
CDR3aa: CASSYSGQVGELFF

j_gene: TRBJ1-4
v_gene: TRBV5-1
d_gene: .
abundance: .
CDR3nt: TGCGCCAGCAGCCCTTCCGGACAGTCCGACAATGAAAAACTGTTTTTT
CDR3aa: CASSPSGQSDNEKLFF

j_gene: TRBJ2-5
v_gene: TRBV15
d_gene: .
abundance: .
CDR3nt: TGTGCCACCAGCAGAGAGTGGACAGCCAAAGAGACCCAGTACTTC
CDR3aa: CATSREWTAKETQYF

j_gene: TRBJ1-5
v_gene: TRBV6-6
d_gene: .
abundance: .
CDR3nt: TGTGCCAGCAGTCCCAGGGAGGGGGATCAGCCCCAGCATTTT
CDR3aa: CASSPREGDQPQHF